This paragraph covers one T cell receptor beta chain sequence. Antigen specificity is unknown. TCRdb's table, derived via immunoSEQ multiplex PCR, lists solely in-frame clones and lacks some. The repertoire has 25,000 or so clones, 90% of them found once; the top ten carry around 7%. This sample was included in a study of T cells in localized non-small cell lung cancer. The V and J ends lost 2 bases and 4 bases respectively, with 9 bases between them. The CDR3 totals 13 residues. In germline, CDR1 is SGHRS, CDR2 YFSETQ. The study, taken as a whole, reports: The study sequenced only one region of the tumor. As a result, intratumor heterogeneity could not be excluded and remains possible.

The J gene is TRBJ1-2, the V gene TRBV5-1; maybe TRBD1 (6 bases). The sequence derives from a woman aged 35 to 70 with stage I lung adenocarcinoma. The material sequenced was peripheral blood, taken before any cancer treatment. CDR3 DNA: TGCGCCAGCAGCTTATCGGACAGCTATGGCTACACCTTC. Translating gives CASSLSDSYGYTF.